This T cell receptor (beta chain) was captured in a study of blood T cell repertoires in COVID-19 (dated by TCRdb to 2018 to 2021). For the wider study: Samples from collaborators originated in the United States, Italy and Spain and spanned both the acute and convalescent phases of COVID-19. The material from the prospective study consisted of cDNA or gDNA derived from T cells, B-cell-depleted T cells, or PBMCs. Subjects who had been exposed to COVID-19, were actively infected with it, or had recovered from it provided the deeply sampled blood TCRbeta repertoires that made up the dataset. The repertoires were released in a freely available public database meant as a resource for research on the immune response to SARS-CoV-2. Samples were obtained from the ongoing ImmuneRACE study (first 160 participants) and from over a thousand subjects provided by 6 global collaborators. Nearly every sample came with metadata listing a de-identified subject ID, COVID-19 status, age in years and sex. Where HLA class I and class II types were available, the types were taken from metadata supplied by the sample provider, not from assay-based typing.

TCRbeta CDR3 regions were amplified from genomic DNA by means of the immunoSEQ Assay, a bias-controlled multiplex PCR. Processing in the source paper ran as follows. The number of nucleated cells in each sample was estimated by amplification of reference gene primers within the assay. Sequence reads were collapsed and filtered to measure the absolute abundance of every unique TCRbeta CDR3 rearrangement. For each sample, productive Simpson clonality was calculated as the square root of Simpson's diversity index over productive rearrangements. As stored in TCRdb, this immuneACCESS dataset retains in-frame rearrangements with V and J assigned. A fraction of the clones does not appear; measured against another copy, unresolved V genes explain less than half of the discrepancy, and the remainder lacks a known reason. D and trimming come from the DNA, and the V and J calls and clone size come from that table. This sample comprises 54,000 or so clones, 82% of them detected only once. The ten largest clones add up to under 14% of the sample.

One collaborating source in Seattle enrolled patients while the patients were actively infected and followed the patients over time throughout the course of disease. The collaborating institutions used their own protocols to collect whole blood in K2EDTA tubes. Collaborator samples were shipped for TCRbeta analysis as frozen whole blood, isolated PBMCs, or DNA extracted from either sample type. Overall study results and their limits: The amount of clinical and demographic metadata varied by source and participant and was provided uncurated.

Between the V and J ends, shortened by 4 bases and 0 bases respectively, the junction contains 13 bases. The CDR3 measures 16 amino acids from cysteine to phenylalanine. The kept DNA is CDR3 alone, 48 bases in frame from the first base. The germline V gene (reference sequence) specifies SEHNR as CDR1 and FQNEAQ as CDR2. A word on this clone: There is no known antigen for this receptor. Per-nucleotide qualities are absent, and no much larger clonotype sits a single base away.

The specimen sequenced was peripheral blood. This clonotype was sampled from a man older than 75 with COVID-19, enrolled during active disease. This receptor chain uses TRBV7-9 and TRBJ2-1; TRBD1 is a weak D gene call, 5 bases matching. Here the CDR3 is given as CASSYLGPSSYNEQFF. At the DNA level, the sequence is TGTGCCAGCAGCTACCTGGGGCCGAGCTCCTACAATGAGCAGTTCTTC.